Listed below are T cell receptor beta chains from one sample, sequenced in a study of CD8 T cells in ankylosing spondylitis. TCRdb analysed the 5' RACE reads with MiXCR anew, one entry per CDR3 protein. The sample holds around 130,000 distinct CDR3 sequences, over 15% seen once. Sample: blood, either unsorted or a sorted T cell fraction (not recorded which). These receptors all stem from a male donor with ankylosing spondylitis. The CDR3 runs from the conserved cysteine through the conserved F or W. A D gene is named only where the DNA matches it firmly. For some rows the clone size is stated as once, few or many, or as a class when expanded; others skip it.

abundance: few
d_gene: .
j_gene: TRBJ1-1
v_gene: TRBV20-1
CDR3nt: TGCAGTGCTAGAGCGGGCCTCTTGGGCACTGAAGCTTTCTTT
CDR3aa: CSARAGLLGTEAFF

abundance: .
d_gene: .
j_gene: TRBJ1-1
v_gene: TRBV20-1
CDR3nt: TGCAGTGCTCCGAACGACATTTACTACTGGGAAGAAGCTTTCTTT
CDR3aa: CSAPNDIYYWEEAFF

abundance: .
d_gene: TRBD1
j_gene: TRBJ2-7
v_gene: TRBV3-1
CDR3nt: TGTGCCAGCAGCCTCCGCGGGACAGGTGGATCCGTTTACGAGCAGTACTTC
CDR3aa: CASSLRGTGGSVYEQYF

abundance: few
d_gene: TRBD2
j_gene: TRBJ2-2
v_gene: TRBV24-1
CDR3nt: TGTGCCACCAGTGATTTCCTTGACGGGAGGGGAGGCCCCGGGGAGCTGTTTTTT
CDR3aa: CATSDFLDGRGGPGELFF

abundance: few
d_gene: .
j_gene: TRBJ2-1
v_gene: TRBV29-1
CDR3nt: TGCAGCGTTGAAGTCCGGGACGGAGTCTACAATGAGCAGTTCTTC
CDR3aa: CSVEVRDGVYNEQFF

abundance: few
d_gene: TRBD1
j_gene: TRBJ2-7
v_gene: TRBV25-1
CDR3nt: TGTGCCAGCAGTGAATTACTAGGGACAGCCTACGAGCAGTACTTC
CDR3aa: CASSELLGTAYEQYF

abundance: few
d_gene: .
j_gene: TRBJ2-1
v_gene: TRBV7-9
CDR3nt: TGTGCCAGCAGCGGGGTACAGGGTCTCTCCTACAATGAGCAGTTCTTC
CDR3aa: CASSGVQGLSYNEQFF

abundance: .
d_gene: .
j_gene: TRBJ1-1
v_gene: TRBV12-3/TRBV12-4
CDR3nt: TGTGCCAGCAGTTGGAGTAGAGGTGAAGCTTTCTTT
CDR3aa: CASSWSRGEAFF

abundance: many
d_gene: .
j_gene: TRBJ2-1
v_gene: TRBV13
CDR3nt: TGTGCCAGCAGCTCTTCGGGAACCTACAATGAGCAGTTCTTC
CDR3aa: CASSSSGTYNEQFF

abundance: few
d_gene: TRBD2
j_gene: TRBJ2-3
v_gene: TRBV29-1
CDR3nt: TGCAGCGTTGGACATTCTAGCGGAAGCACAGATACGCAGTATTTT
CDR3aa: CSVGHSSGSTDTQYF

abundance: .
d_gene: .
j_gene: TRBJ1-1
v_gene: TRBV7-9
CDR3nt: TGTGCCAGCAGCTTGCAAGGGGTCACGTATGAAGCTTTCTTT
CDR3aa: CASSLQGVTYEAFF

abundance: few
d_gene: .
j_gene: TRBJ1-3
v_gene: TRBV5-1
CDR3nt: TGCGCCAGCACCGACAAGTGGAACACCATATATTTT
CDR3aa: CASTDKWNTIYF

abundance: .
d_gene: .
j_gene: TRBJ2-3
v_gene: TRBV7-3
CDR3nt: TGTGCCAGCAGCTTAATTGCATCTAGCACAGATACGCAGTATTTT
CDR3aa: CASSLIASSTDTQYF

abundance: .
d_gene: .
j_gene: TRBJ2-7
v_gene: TRBV12-5
CDR3nt: TGTGCTAGTGGTTTGGTAGCAGGGCTCTACGAGCAGTACTTC
CDR3aa: CASGLVAGLYEQYF

abundance: many
d_gene: .
j_gene: TRBJ2-2
v_gene: TRBV10-3
CDR3nt: TGTGCCGCCATAGCTGCCGGCGGGGAGCTGTTTTTT
CDR3aa: CAAIAAGGELFF

abundance: .
d_gene: .
j_gene: TRBJ2-1
v_gene: TRBV27
CDR3nt: TGTGCCAGCAGTTTATCCTTCGGGTGGGGCAATGAGCAGTTCTTC
CDR3aa: CASSLSFGWGNEQFF

abundance: .
d_gene: TRBD2
j_gene: TRBJ2-2
v_gene: TRBV19
CDR3nt: TGTGCCAGTAGGCCGACTAGCGGGAGTAGCACCGGGGAGCTGTTTTTT
CDR3aa: CASRPTSGSSTGELFF

abundance: many
d_gene: .
j_gene: TRBJ1-1
v_gene: TRBV27
CDR3nt: TGTGCCAGCAGTCCTTCGACCGGCGGGGTTGAAGCTTTCTTT
CDR3aa: CASSPSTGGVEAFF

abundance: .
d_gene: .
j_gene: TRBJ1-6
v_gene: TRBV7-9
CDR3nt: TGTGCCAGCAGCTTAGACGGGTCCTATAATTCACCCCTCCACTTT
CDR3aa: CASSLDGSYNSPLHF

abundance: few
d_gene: .
j_gene: TRBJ1-1
v_gene: TRBV7-2
CDR3nt: TGTGCCAGCAGCTCCTGGTCGGTGAACACTGAAGCTTTCTTT
CDR3aa: CASSSWSVNTEAFF

abundance: few
d_gene: .
j_gene: TRBJ1-1
v_gene: TRBV6-1
CDR3nt: TGTGCCAGCAGTGAAGGAGCCTCCCCGACGTTTATGAACACTGAAGCTTTCTTT
CDR3aa: CASSEGASPTFMNTEAFF

abundance: .
d_gene: .
j_gene: TRBJ1-4
v_gene: TRBV5-8
CDR3nt: TGTGCCAGCAGCAGCCAGAGGACAGTTGCAACTAATGAAAAACTGTTTTTT
CDR3aa: CASSSQRTVATNEKLFF

abundance: .
d_gene: .
j_gene: TRBJ2-7
v_gene: TRBV7-3
CDR3nt: TGTGCCAGCAGCAGCTCCGGTAGGTGGGACGAGCAGTACTTC
CDR3aa: CASSSSGRWDEQYF

abundance: .
d_gene: .
j_gene: TRBJ2-1
v_gene: TRBV27
CDR3nt: TGTGCCAGCAGTGTACCGACTAGTTTGGGAAATGAGCAGTTCTTC
CDR3aa: CASSVPTSLGNEQFF

abundance: .
d_gene: .
j_gene: TRBJ1-2
v_gene: TRBV7-2
CDR3nt: TGTGCCAGCAGCTTAGCCTCGGACAGTAAGTCTCTTGGCTATGGCTACACCTTC
CDR3aa: CASSLASDSKSLGYGYTF

abundance: .
d_gene: .
j_gene: TRBJ1-2
v_gene: TRBV20-1
CDR3nt: TGCAGTGCAACGCCCCCCGTCTTC
CDR3aa: CSATPPVF

abundance: few
d_gene: .
j_gene: TRBJ1-4
v_gene: TRBV15
CDR3nt: TGTGCCACCAGCAATCAAGTGACAACTAATGAAAAACTGTTTTTT
CDR3aa: CATSNQVTTNEKLFF

abundance: few
d_gene: .
j_gene: TRBJ2-1
v_gene: TRBV4-2
CDR3nt: TGTGCCAGCAGCCAAGCGGGAACTTACAATGAGCAGTTCTTC
CDR3aa: CASSQAGTYNEQFF

abundance: .
d_gene: TRBD1
j_gene: TRBJ2-7
v_gene: TRBV5-1
CDR3nt: TGCGCCAGCAGCTTGAACAGGGACAGGGGGCTGTCCTACGAGCAGTACTTC
CDR3aa: CASSLNRDRGLSYEQYF

abundance: few
d_gene: TRBD1
j_gene: TRBJ1-2
v_gene: TRBV6-2/TRBV6-3
CDR3nt: TGTGCCAGCAGTCGGCGGGGGACAGGGGGCGATTGGTATGGCTACACCTTC
CDR3aa: CASSRRGTGGDWYGYTF

abundance: .
d_gene: .
j_gene: TRBJ2-4
v_gene: TRBV11-3
CDR3nt: TGTGCCAGCAGCTTACCGGGACTCAAAAACATTCAGTACTTC
CDR3aa: CASSLPGLKNIQYF

abundance: few
d_gene: TRBD1
j_gene: TRBJ2-3
v_gene: TRBV20-1
CDR3nt: TGCAGTGCTAGGGATCGCGACAGGGGAGGCACAGATACGCAGTATTTT
CDR3aa: CSARDRDRGGTDTQYF

abundance: .
d_gene: .
j_gene: TRBJ2-1
v_gene: TRBV29-1
CDR3nt: TGCAGCGTTGAAGGGACAGCATCCCATTCGAGCTCCTACAATGAGCAGTTCTTC
CDR3aa: CSVEGTASHSSSYNEQFF

abundance: few
d_gene: .
j_gene: TRBJ2-7
v_gene: TRBV20-1
CDR3nt: TGCAGTGCTAGAGATCAGAGCGGACTCCACGAGCAGTACTTC
CDR3aa: CSARDQSGLHEQYF

abundance: .
d_gene: .
j_gene: TRBJ1-4
v_gene: TRBV2
CDR3nt: TGTGCCAGCAGGGCGGGCCCTAATGAAAAACTGTTTTTT
CDR3aa: CASRAGPNEKLFF

abundance: .
d_gene: .
j_gene: TRBJ1-2
v_gene: TRBV27
CDR3nt: TGTGCCAGCGCTCAGGACTATGGCTACACCTTC
CDR3aa: CASAQDYGYTF

abundance: .
d_gene: .
j_gene: TRBJ1-2
v_gene: TRBV27
CDR3nt: TGTGCCAGCAGTACGGGGGATGGCTACACCTTC
CDR3aa: CASSTGDGYTF